One and the same sample provided the 18 T cell receptor beta chains below, sequenced in a study of beta chain features in type 1 diabetes. The study's findings and limits: Researchers report that Type 1 diabetes patients had moderately but significantly shorter TCRB CDR3s across all four CD4+ subsets.

These receptors' targets are unknown. The investigators reverse transcribed all of the isolated RNA, so they sequenced expressed TCRB transcripts. TCRdb's table, derived via immunoSEQ multiplex PCR, lists solely in-frame clones and lacks some. The sample yields around 340,000 clones, around 9.3% seen once. Material: central memory CD4+ T cells from blood. The source is a man aged 25 to 40 with type 1 diabetes.

The V and J genes are TRBV7-9 and TRBJ2-7; D may correspond to TRBD1 or TRBD2 (5 bases each). The CDR3 contains 16 residues. The germline gives CDR1 SEHNR, CDR2 FQNEAQ (reference sequence). The V end lost 5 bases, the J end lost 0 bases, and 17 bases lay between the germline ends. DNA for the CDR3: TGTGCCAGCAGCAAGCTCCGGGACCGCAGCTCCTACGAGCAGTACTTC. It is translated as CASSKLRDRSSYEQYF. Variable domain in full (rest from reference TRBV7-9 and TRBJ2-7): DTGVSQNPRHKITKRGQNVTFRCDPISEHNRLYWYRQTLGQGPEFLTYFQNEAQLEKSRLLSDRFSAERPKGSFSTLEIQRTEQGDSAMYLCASSKLRDRSSYEQYFGPGTRLTVT.

This chain uses TRBV4-1 with TRBJ2-7, with D perhaps given as TRBD1 or TRBD2 (6 bases each). V was pared by 0 bases and J by 4 bases, with 13 bases between. Germline CDR1 reads MGHRA; CDR2 reads YSYEKL. The CDR3 covers 15 residues. CDR3 in DNA: TGCGCCAGCAGCCAAGAGTACGGGGGCTCGTACGAGCAGTACTTC. Translating it yields CASSQEYGGSYEQYF.

The chain uses TRBV30 and TRBJ2-7; 9 bases match TRBD1. The germline V gene has CDR1 GTSNPN and CDR2 SVGIG (reference sequence). CDR3 size: 14 residues. Trimming took 3 bases from V and 4 from J; bases not matched to a gene: 7. CDR3 bases: TGTGCCTGGAGCTCGGGACAGGGATTTTACGAGCAGTACTTC. Amino acid sequence: CAWSSGQGFYEQYF. The whole variable domain, remainder taken from reference TRBV30 and TRBJ2-7, is SQTIHQWPATLVQPVGSPLSLECTVEGTSNPNLYWYRQAAGRGLQLLFYSVGIGQISSEVPQNLSASRPQDRQFILSSKKLLLSDSGFYLCAWSSGQGFYEQYFGPGTRLTVT.

This clone was seen only a few times. V is TRBV19 and J is TRBJ1-6; D gene uncertain. The ends were cut back, 0 bases at V and 10 bases at J, with 10 bases in the middle. Germline CDR1 reads LNHDA; CDR2 reads SQIVND (reference sequence). The CDR3 length is 14 residues. The CDR3 DNA reads TGTGCCAGTAGTATAGAGCCCCTTCGGTCACCCCTCCACTTT. Amino acids: CASSIEPLRSPLHF.

Notes on this clone: Other DNA sequences of this sample code for an identical CDR3. The chain carries TRBV5-1 and TRBJ1-1; tentative D call: TRBD1 (6 bases). Germline V gene sequence: CDR1 SGHRS, CDR2 YFSETQ. V was cut by 4 bases and J by 1 base, with 11 bases left in between. CDR3 length: 14 amino acids. CDR3 coding DNA: TGCGCCAGCAGCCTGGACAGTACGAACACTGAAGCTTTCTTT. Translated: CASSLDSTNTEAFF.

This clone was picked up a small number of times. The rearrangement links TRBV30 to TRBJ2-7, with 8 bases aligning to TRBD1. V was pared by 3 bases and J by 5 bases, with 3 bases of the junction left unmatched. The germline V gene encodes CDR1 GTSNPN and CDR2 SVGIG (reference sequence). CDR3 length: 12 residues. This CDR3 reads CAWRRTGNEQYF. The CDR3 region has the DNA TGTGCCTGGAGGCGGACAGGGAACGAGCAGTACTTC.

This clone was picked up a small number of times. The V and J genes are TRBV6-6 and TRBJ2-7; TRBD2 matches 7 bases. The J segment lost 6 bases and the V segment lost 4 bases, leaving 6 bases of the junction unmatched. The CDR3 runs to 13 residues. Looked up from germline, CDR1 is MNHNY and CDR2 is SVGAGI (reference sequence). The CDR3 region has the DNA TGTGCCAGCAGTTCCACGGGGAGGGGCGAGCAGTACTTC. This gives the protein CASSSTGRGEQYF.

This clone was seen more than once but under ten times. The chain couples TRBV30 to TRBJ1-1; 7 positions match TRBD1. J was trimmed by 5 bases and V by 4 bases; bases with no gene match: 10. Germline V lookup: CDR1 GTSNPN, CDR2 SVGIG (reference sequence). The CDR3 contains 14 residues. This CDR3 reads CAWNQGGRNTEAFF. The CDR3 DNA reads TGTGCCTGGAACCAGGGGGGGCGGAATACTGAAGCTTTCTTT.

This clone was counted a few times. The genes are TRBV29-1 and TRBJ1-1, with 7 bases matching TRBD1. J lost 2 bases, V lost 1 base, and 4 bases had no gene match. CDR3 size: 14 residues. Germline-derived CDR1 and CDR2 are SQVTM and ANQGSEA. For the CDR3, the DNA is TGCAGCGTTGAAGGGGGACAGTTAAACACTGAAGCTTTCTTT. As protein: CSVEGGQLNTEAFF.

The V gene is TRBV9, the J gene TRBJ2-7; possible D gene TRBD1, 6 bases. The V and J ends lost 1 base and 3 bases respectively, with 14 bases between them. Germline assignment: CDR1 SGDLS and CDR2 YYNGEE. The CDR3 has 15 residues. The CDR3 loop reads CASSVPGHIFYEQYF. DNA of the CDR3: TGTGCCAGCAGCGTACCGGGACACATATTCTACGAGCAGTACTTC.

This clone was counted at least ten times. The chain joins TRBV10-2 to TRBJ2-6, with D hard to call. The CDR3 is 15 residues long. The germline gives CDR1 WSHSY, CDR2 SAAADI. Trimming cost V 8 bases and J 1 base, with 12 bases left between them. This chain's CDR3 is CASEGRRSGANVLTF. Written as DNA, the CDR3 is TGCGCCAGCGAAGGACGGAGATCTGGGGCCAACGTCCTGACTTTC.

The V gene is TRBV7-9, the J gene TRBJ1-4; D unclear. CDR1 is SEHNR and CDR2 is FQNEAQ in the germline V gene (reference sequence). Trimming shortened V by 3 bases and J by 8 bases, and 10 bases separated the two germline ends. The CDR3 consists of 13 residues. As DNA, the CDR3 is TGTGCCAGCAGCTTTGAGGGCGGCGAAAAACTGTTTTTT. It yields the protein CASSFEGGEKLFF.

This clone was picked up a small number of times. This rearrangement joins TRBV19 to TRBJ2-5; D call uncertain. The V and J ends lost 6 bases and 4 bases respectively, with 9 bases between them. CDR1 LNHDA and CDR2 SQIVND come from the germline V gene (reference sequence). The CDR3 extends over 12 amino acids. CDR3 residues: CASSPVGETQYF. In DNA form, the CDR3 reads TGTGCCAGTAGCCCGGTGGGAGAGACCCAGTACTTC.

Only a few counts were recorded for this clone. This chain links TRBV13 with TRBJ2-7, with D tentatively TRBD1 or TRBD2 (6 bases each). The CDR3 is made up of 14 amino acids. Germline assignment: CDR1 PRHDT and CDR2 FYEKMQ (reference sequence). V was shortened by 4 bases and J by 5 bases, with 15 bases between the two germline ends. CDR3 in DNA: TGTGCCAGCAGCTCCAAGGGGGGCGTGGACGAGCAGTACTTC. This gives the protein CASSSKGGVDEQYF.

This clone appeared a few times. Germline and junction disagree at one end, which may indicate a read error. V usage is TRBV5-1 and J usage is TRBJ1-4; 7 positions match TRBD1. Germline assignment: CDR1 SGHRS and CDR2 YFSETQ. The CDR3 runs 14 residues. The CDR3 reads CASRLGQLNEKLFF. CDR3 bases: TGCGCCAGCAGGTTGGGACAGCTTAATGAAAAACTGTTTTTT.

The V call is TRBV19, the J call TRBJ1-2; tentatively, D is TRBD1 (5 bases). The germline V gene has CDR1 LNHDA and CDR2 SQIVND (reference sequence). V dropped 3 bases and J dropped 4 bases, with 9 bases sitting between them. The CDR3 loop spans 13 amino acids. The CDR3 is CASSMRGIYGYTF. The CDR3 DNA reads TGTGCCAGTAGTATGCGGGGCATCTATGGCTACACCTTC. Full variable domain (outside the CDR3, taken from reference TRBV19 and TRBJ1-2): DGGITQSPKYLFRKEGQNVTLSCEQNLNHDAMYWYRQDPGQGLRLIYYSQIVNDFQKGDIAEGYSVSREKKESFPLTVTSAQKNPTAFYLCASSMRGIYGYTFGSGTRLTVV.

The genes are TRBV19 and TRBJ1-4; 7 bases match TRBD1. The ends lost 4 bases at V and 0 bases at J; junction bases unmatched: 8. The CDR3 consists of 17 residues. Germline lookup yields CDR1 LNHDA and CDR2 SQIVND (reference sequence). The CDR3, as DNA: TGTGCCAGTAGTAGGGGACAGAGCCTTGCAACTAATGAAAAACTGTTTTTT. Its translation is CASSRGQSLATNEKLFF.

The chain links TRBV29-1 to TRBJ2-5; 9 bases map to TRBD2. The J call may be mistaken, given a closer DNA end match to TRBJ2-7. CDR3 size: 14 residues. The V gene's germline CDR1 is SQVTM and CDR2 ANQGSEA. The DNA of the CDR3 is TGCAGCGTTAGCGGACTAGCGCTCTCCTACGAGCAGTACTTC. It codes for CSVSGLALSYEQYF.